These 29 T cell receptor beta chains originate from one sample sequenced in a study of blood T cell repertoires in COVID-19. Profiled with immunoSEQ multiplex PCR; TCRdb holds only in-frame clones, not every one. This repertoire shows about 200,000 clones, 85% to 90% found once; its top ten account for approximately 4.8%. Sequenced material: peripheral blood. The origin of the receptors is a man in his fifties or sixties with acute or convalescent COVID-19.

V usage is TRBV7-2 and J usage is TRBJ2-7, with TRBD1 matching over 7 bases. Trimming took 1 base from V and 1 from J; bases not matched to a gene: 1. Germline loops: CDR1 SGHTA, CDR2 FQGNSA. This CDR3 spans 14 amino acids. The CDR3 reads CASSLGTGSYEQYF. In DNA, the CDR3 is TGTGCCAGCAGCTTAGGGACAGGATCCTACGAGCAGTACTTC.

The V and J genes are TRBV19 and TRBJ1-2; the D is unclear. This CDR3 has 11 residues. Looked up from germline, CDR1 is LNHDA and CDR2 is SQIVND (reference sequence). V was pared by 6 bases and J by 3 bases, with 5 bases between. This CDR3 is CASSLYYGYTF. The DNA for the CDR3 is TGTGCCAGTAGCCTTTACTATGGCTACACCTTC.

The chain employs TRBV24-1 and TRBJ1-2, with D possibly being TRBD1 (6 bases). There are 15 residues in the CDR3. Germline assignment: CDR1 KGHDR and CDR2 SFDVKD. Trimming took off 3 bases at V and 0 bases at J, with 10 bases between the two ends. The CDR3 protein is CATSDAGVSNYGYTF. CDR3 coding DNA: TGTGCCACCAGTGATGCAGGGGTGTCTAACTATGGCTACACCTTC.

This clone has only one observation. The V and J genes are TRBV5-1 and TRBJ1-4, with unresolved D. The length of the CDR3 is 13 residues. Germline loops: CDR1 SGHRS, CDR2 YFSETQ. The germline V and J ends were trimmed by 4 bases and 8 bases, with 12 bases remaining between them. Written as DNA, the CDR3 is TGCGCCAGCAGCCCCGGGTCCGGGGAAAAACTGTTTTTT. Its translation: CASSPGSGEKLFF.

V is TRBV25-1 and J is TRBJ1-2; D is unclear. The germline V and J ends were trimmed by 4 bases and 2 bases, with 8 bases remaining between them. This CDR3 has 13 amino acids. Germline assignment: CDR1 MGHDK and CDR2 SYGVNS. The CDR3 is CASSVGENYGYTF. CDR3 in DNA: TGTGCCAGCAGTGTGGGAGAGAACTATGGCTACACCTTC.

Written as DNA, the CDR3 is TGTGCCAGCAGTTACTGGGCAGATAATAATTCACCCCTCCACTTT. It yields the protein CASSYWADNNSPLHF. The chain carries TRBV6-2 or TRBV6-3 and TRBJ1-6; D gene uncertain. The germline V gene encodes CDR1 MNHEY and CDR2 SVGEGT. The V gene lost 1 base and the J gene lost 5 bases, with 9 bases spanning the gap. This CDR3 is 15 amino acids long.

V usage is TRBV19 and J usage is TRBJ1-2, with unresolved D. CDR1 is LNHDA, CDR2 SQIVND, per germline (reference sequence). This CDR3 is 16 amino acids long. V lost 5 bases and J 0 bases, leaving 16 bases between the germline ends. The CDR3 region is CASSRVAGKANYGYTF. Written as DNA, the CDR3 is TGTGCCAGTAGTCGGGTAGCGGGTAAAGCTAACTATGGCTACACCTTC.

V and J are TRBV14 and TRBJ1-1; D call uncertain. V was shortened by 4 bases and J by 6 bases, with 15 bases between the two germline ends. CDR1 SGHDN and CDR2 FVKESK come from the germline V gene. This CDR3 has 14 amino acids. CDR3 coding DNA: TGTGCCAGCAGCCCGAGGGTCAAGGGCTCTGAAGCTTTCTTT. It encodes CASSPRVKGSEAFF.

The CDR3 loop reads CASSRGTGGYSSGNTIYF. CDR3 DNA: TGTGCCAGCAGCCGGGGGACAGGGGGCTATTCCTCTGGAAACACCATATATTTT. The chain combines TRBV11-2 with TRBJ1-3; 12 positions agree with TRBD1. Germline loops: CDR1 SGHAT, CDR2 FQNNGV. The J segment lost 0 bases and the V segment lost 5 bases, leaving 8 bases of the junction unmatched. The CDR3 runs to 18 residues.

The J gene is TRBJ1-3, the V gene TRBV24-1, with D uncertain. The CDR3 covers 15 residues. Germline-derived CDR1 and CDR2 are KGHDR and SFDVKD. V dropped 6 bases and J dropped 2 bases, with 13 bases sitting between them. This chain's CDR3 is CATSPLIPAGNTIYF. Written as DNA, the CDR3 is TGTGCCACCAGTCCTTTAATACCAGCTGGAAACACCATATATTTT.

This chain uses TRBV6-5 with TRBJ1-1; maybe TRBD1 (5 bases). CDR1 is MNHEY and CDR2 is SVGAGI in the germline V gene. V lost 2 bases, J lost 0 bases, and 7 bases lay in between. The CDR3 totals 14 residues. CDR3 DNA sequence: TGTGCCAGCAGTTACACCAGGGTGAACACTGAAGCTTTCTTT. It is translated as CASSYTRVNTEAFF.

The chain has TRBV6-6 and TRBJ2-3; weak D call: TRBD2 (6 bases). The CDR3 extends over 16 amino acids. Germline CDR1 is MNHNY and CDR2 is SVGAGI (reference sequence). Trimming left V 2 bases short and J 2 bases short, with 14 bases between. The CDR3 nucleotides read TGTGCCAGCAGTTACCCCGACGGGAGAGCCACAGATACGCAGTATTTT. It encodes CASSYPDGRATDTQYF.

The chain couples TRBV6-5 to TRBJ2-1; D unclear. CDR1 is MNHEY and CDR2 is SVGAGI in the germline V gene. CDR3 length equals 13 residues. Trimming removed 5 bases from V and 1 base from J, with 6 bases in between. In DNA form, the CDR3 reads TGTGCCAGCAGTACATATTCCTACAATGAGCAGTTCTTC. Translated: CASSTYSYNEQFF.

In DNA, the CDR3 is TGTGCCAGCAGCTTACAGATGGGGGGCACTGAAGCTTTCTTT. Translated, it gives CASSLQMGGTEAFF. V gene TRBV5-4 combines with J gene TRBJ1-1; TRBD1 might be the D (5 bases). CDR1 is SGHNT and CDR2 is YYREEE in the germline V gene (reference sequence). CDR3 length equals 14 residues. Trimming cost V 2 bases and J 4 bases, with 12 bases left between them.

The chain carries TRBV6-1 and TRBJ1-1, with TRBD1 matching over 7 bases. The trim removed 2 bases at V and 5 bases at J, leaving 5 bases unmatched. Germline CDR1 MNHNS, CDR2 SASEGT. The CDR3 length is 14 residues. The CDR3 coding sequence is TGTGCCAGCAGTGAATTAGACAGGGTGACTGAAGCTTTCTTT. Encoded protein: CASSELDRVTEAFF.

This clone has just a few counts. V usage is TRBV5-8 and J usage is TRBJ1-2; D might be TRBD1 (5 bases). The germline CDR1 and CDR2 sequences are SGHTS and YDEGEE. The length of the CDR3 is 14 residues. The V end lost 5 bases, the J end lost 3 bases, and 14 bases lay between the germline ends. For the CDR3, the DNA is TGTGCCAGCAGGTCAGCGGGGGTCGACTATGGCTACACCTTC. It codes for CASRSAGVDYGYTF.

This sequence joins TRBV5-8 and TRBJ1-4, with D hard to call. The ends were cut back, 6 bases at V and 4 bases at J, with 22 bases in the middle. This CDR3 has 17 amino acids. The V gene's germline CDR1 is SGHTS and CDR2 YDEGEE. The CDR3 sequence is CASTMARGLSFNEKLFF. CDR3 in DNA: TGTGCCAGCACTATGGCCAGAGGATTGAGTTTTAATGAAAAACTGTTTTTT.

The V and J genes are TRBV19 and TRBJ1-1; D gene unclear. This CDR3 is built from 13 residues. CDR1 LNHDA and CDR2 SQIVND come from the germline V gene (reference sequence). V was trimmed by 6 bases and J by 2 bases, leaving 10 bases between them. In nucleotides, the CDR3 is TGTGCCAGTAGGGTCACAGAAAACACTGAAGCTTTCTTT. Translating it yields CASRVTENTEAFF. The complete variable domain, with remaining parts taken from reference TRBV19 and TRBJ1-1, reads DGGITQSPKYLFRKEGQNVTLSCEQNLNHDAMYWYRQDPGQGLRLIYYSQIVNDFQKGDIAEGYSVSREKKESFPLTVTSAQKNPTAFYLCASRVTENTEAFFGQGTRLTVV.

V gene TRBV6-5 combines with J gene TRBJ1-1; 8 nucleotides match TRBD1. The germline gives CDR1 MNHEY, CDR2 SVGAGI. Trimming took 7 bases from V and 5 from J; bases not matched to a gene: 9. This CDR3 spans 14 amino acids. The CDR3 DNA sequence: TGTGCCAGCACCGACACAGGGGGATGGACTGAAGCTTTCTTT. It encodes CASTDTGGWTEAFF.

This clone appeared a single time. CDR3 in DNA: TGTGCCTGGGTAGGGGCCGGGGAGCTGTTTTTT. Protein sequence: CAWVGAGELFF. The gene calls are TRBV30 and TRBJ2-2, with D perhaps matching TRBD1 (5 bases). CDR3 length: 11 residues. With 5 bases removed from V and 6 bases from J, the gap between germline ends came to 7 bases. Germline V CDR1 and CDR2: GTSNPN, SVGIG (reference sequence).

V gene TRBV7-9 combines with J gene TRBJ1-1, with D hard to call. V lost 4 bases and J lost 5, with 11 bases in between. The CDR3 runs to 13 residues. Per germline, CDR1 SEHNR and CDR2 FQNEAQ (reference sequence). CDR3 coding DNA: TGTGCCAGCAGCTCGCCAGGTGGGACTGAAGCTTTCTTT. Its translation: CASSSPGGTEAFF.

The CDR3 sequence: CASSLVTGANTEAFF. DNA of the CDR3: TGTGCCAGCAGCTTAGTAACAGGGGCGAACACTGAAGCTTTCTTT. This chain uses TRBV11-2 with TRBJ1-1, with 7 bases fitting TRBD1. The CDR3 extends over 15 amino acids. Germline CDR1 SGHAT, CDR2 FQNNGV. The junction had 3 bases not matched to a gene; V was cut back by 1 base and J by 1 base.

This clone showed up just a few times. The chain joins TRBV12-3 or TRBV12-4 to TRBJ1-2; no reliable D call. This CDR3 has 13 residues. V lost 4 bases to trimming and J lost 7 bases, with 13 bases between them. The CDR3 sequence is CASSSGQSRGYTF. The CDR3 DNA is TGTGCCAGCAGTTCTGGTCAGTCTCGTGGCTACACCTTC.

V gene TRBV5-1 combines with J gene TRBJ1-2; possibly TRBD1 for D (5 bases). Per the germline V gene, CDR1 is SGHRS and CDR2 is YFSETQ. The CDR3 has 15 residues. V lost 0 bases to trimming and J lost 4 bases, with 13 bases between them. In DNA form, the CDR3 reads TGCGCCAGCAGCTTGGCGCCCCAAAGGGGCTATGGCTACACCTTC. It specifies CASSLAPQRGYGYTF.

Comments on this clone: One end of the junction fails to match germline, which may point to a read error. The genes are TRBV9 and TRBJ1-2; D is possibly TRBD1 (6 bases). The CDR3 runs to 12 residues. Germline loops: CDR1 SGDLS, CDR2 YYNGEE. The CDR3 nucleotides are TGTGCCAGCAGCGCGTTACCGGGACATATGGCCTTC. The encoded protein is CASSALPGHMAF.

The V call is TRBV19, the J call TRBJ1-5; no reliable D call. The CDR3 is 16 amino acids. Trimming shortened V by 1 base and J by 4 bases, and 14 bases separated the two germline ends. CDR1 and CDR2 (germline): LNHDA, SQIVND (reference sequence). In DNA, the CDR3 is TGTGCCAGTAGTATAGTCTATGGACGGAGGAATCAGCCCCAGCATTTT. It is translated as CASSIVYGRRNQPQHF.

This chain uses TRBV18 with TRBJ2-1; the match to TRBD2 covers 14 bases. The CDR3 runs to 15 residues. The V gene's germline CDR1 is KGHSH and CDR2 LQKENI. The V and J ends lost 6 bases and 3 bases, in that order; junction bases with no gene match: 1. CDR3 sequence: CASSGTSGGYNEQFF. CDR3 DNA sequence: TGTGCCAGCTCGGGGACTAGCGGGGGCTACAATGAGCAGTTCTTC.

The chain carries TRBV5-5 and TRBJ1-5, with D possibly matching TRBD1 (6 bases). V lost 4 bases, J lost 4 bases, and 12 bases lay in between. CDR1 and CDR2 from the germline V gene are SGHKS and YYEKEE (reference sequence). The CDR3 sequence is 14 residues long. The CDR3 DNA sequence: TGTGCCAGCAGCGCCAAACAGGGAAATCAGCCCCAGCATTTT. It specifies CASSAKQGNQPQHF.

V gene TRBV4-1 combines with J gene TRBJ2-5; the match to TRBD2 covers 8 bases. With V trimmed by 4 bases and J by 5 bases, 6 bases remained unmatched. Germline V gene sequence: CDR1 MGHRA, CDR2 YSYEKL. The CDR3 is 14 amino acids. Written as DNA, the CDR3 is TGCGCCAGCAGCCGGGACGGGGGGGTGGAGACCCAGTACTTC. This sequence encodes CASSRDGGVETQYF.